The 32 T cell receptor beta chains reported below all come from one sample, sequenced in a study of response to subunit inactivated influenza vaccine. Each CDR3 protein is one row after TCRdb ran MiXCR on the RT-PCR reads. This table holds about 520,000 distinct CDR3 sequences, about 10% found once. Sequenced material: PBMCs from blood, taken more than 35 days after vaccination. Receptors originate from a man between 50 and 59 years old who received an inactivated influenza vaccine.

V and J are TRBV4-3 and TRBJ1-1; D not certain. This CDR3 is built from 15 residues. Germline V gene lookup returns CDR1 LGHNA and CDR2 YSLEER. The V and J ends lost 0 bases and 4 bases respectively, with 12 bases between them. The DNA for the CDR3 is TGCGCCAGCAGCCAAGATAACGGGGTGGTCACTGAAGCTTTCTTT. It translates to CASSQDNGVVTEAFF.

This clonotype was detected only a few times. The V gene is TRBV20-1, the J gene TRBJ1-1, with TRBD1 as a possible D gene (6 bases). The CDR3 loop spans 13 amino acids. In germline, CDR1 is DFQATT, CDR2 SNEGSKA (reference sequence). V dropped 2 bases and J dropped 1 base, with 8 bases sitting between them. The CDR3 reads CSARNRENTEAFF. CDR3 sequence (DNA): TGCAGTGCTAGAAACAGGGAGAACACTGAAGCTTTCTTT.

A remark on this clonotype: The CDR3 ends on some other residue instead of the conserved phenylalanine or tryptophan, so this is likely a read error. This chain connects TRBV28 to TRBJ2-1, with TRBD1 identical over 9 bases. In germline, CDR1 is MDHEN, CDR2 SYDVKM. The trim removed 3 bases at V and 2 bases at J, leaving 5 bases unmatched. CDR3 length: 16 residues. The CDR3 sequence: CASSLLGQGAYNEQFS. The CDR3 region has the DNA TGTGCCAGCAGTTTGTTGGGACAGGGTGCCTACAATGAGCAGTTCTCC.

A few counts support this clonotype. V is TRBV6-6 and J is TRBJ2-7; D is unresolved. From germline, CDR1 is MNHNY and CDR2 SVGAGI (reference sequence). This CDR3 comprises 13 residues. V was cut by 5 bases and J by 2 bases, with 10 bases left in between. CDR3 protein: CASSRQEPYEQYF. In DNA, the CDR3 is TGTGCCAGCAGTCGGCAGGAGCCCTACGAGCAGTACTTC.

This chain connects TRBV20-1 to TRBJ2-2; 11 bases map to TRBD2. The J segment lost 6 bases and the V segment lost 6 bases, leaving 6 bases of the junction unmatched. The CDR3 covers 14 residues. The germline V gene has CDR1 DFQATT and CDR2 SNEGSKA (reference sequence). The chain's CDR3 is CSALAGGFAGELFF. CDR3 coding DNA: TGCAGTGCCCTAGCGGGGGGTTTCGCCGGGGAGCTGTTTTTT.

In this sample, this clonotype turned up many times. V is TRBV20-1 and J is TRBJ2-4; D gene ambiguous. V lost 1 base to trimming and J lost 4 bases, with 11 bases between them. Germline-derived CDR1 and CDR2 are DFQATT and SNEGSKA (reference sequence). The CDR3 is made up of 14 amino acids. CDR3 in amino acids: CSARAVGGKNIQYF. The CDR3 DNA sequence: TGCAGTGCTAGAGCCGTTGGCGGAAAAAACATTCAGTACTTC.

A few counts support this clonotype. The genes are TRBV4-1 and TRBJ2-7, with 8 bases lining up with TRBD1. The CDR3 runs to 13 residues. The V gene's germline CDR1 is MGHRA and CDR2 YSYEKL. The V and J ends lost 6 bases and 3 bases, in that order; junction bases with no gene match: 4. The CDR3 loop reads CASRGTGDYEQYF. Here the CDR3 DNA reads TGCGCCAGCAGGGGGACAGGTGACTACGAGCAGTACTTC.

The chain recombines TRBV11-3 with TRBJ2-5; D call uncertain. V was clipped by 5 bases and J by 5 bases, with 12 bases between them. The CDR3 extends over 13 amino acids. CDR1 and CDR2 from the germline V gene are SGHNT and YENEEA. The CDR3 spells CASSLNIRETQYF. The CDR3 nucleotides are TGTGCCAGCAGCCTAAACATTAGGGAGACCCAGTACTTC.

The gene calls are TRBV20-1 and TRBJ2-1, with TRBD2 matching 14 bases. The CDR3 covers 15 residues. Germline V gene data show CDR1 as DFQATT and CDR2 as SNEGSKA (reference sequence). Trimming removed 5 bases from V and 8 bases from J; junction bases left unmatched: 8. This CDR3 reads CSAAGTSGSADEQFF. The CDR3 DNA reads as TGCAGTGCTGCCGGGACTAGCGGGAGTGCGGATGAGCAGTTCTTC.

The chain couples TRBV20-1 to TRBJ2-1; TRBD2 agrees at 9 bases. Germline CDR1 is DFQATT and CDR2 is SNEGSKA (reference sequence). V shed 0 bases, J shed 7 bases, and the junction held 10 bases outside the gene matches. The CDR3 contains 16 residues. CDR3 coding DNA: TGCAGTGCTAGAGATTCTGTAGCGGGAGTCGGGAATGAGCAGTTCTTC. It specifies CSARDSVAGVGNEQFF.

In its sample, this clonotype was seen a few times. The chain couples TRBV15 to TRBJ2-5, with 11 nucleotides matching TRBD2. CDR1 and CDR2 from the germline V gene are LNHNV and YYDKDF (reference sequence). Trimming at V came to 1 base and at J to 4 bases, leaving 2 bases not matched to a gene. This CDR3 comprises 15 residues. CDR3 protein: CATSRVLAGVETQYF. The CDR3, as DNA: TGTGCCACCAGCAGAGTACTAGCGGGAGTAGAGACCCAGTACTTC.

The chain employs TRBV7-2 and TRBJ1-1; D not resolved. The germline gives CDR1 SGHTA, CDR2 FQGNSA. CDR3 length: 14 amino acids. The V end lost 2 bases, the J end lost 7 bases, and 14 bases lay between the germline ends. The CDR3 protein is CASSLWAARREAFF. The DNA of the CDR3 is TGTGCCAGCAGCTTATGGGCAGCTAGACGTGAAGCTTTCTTT.

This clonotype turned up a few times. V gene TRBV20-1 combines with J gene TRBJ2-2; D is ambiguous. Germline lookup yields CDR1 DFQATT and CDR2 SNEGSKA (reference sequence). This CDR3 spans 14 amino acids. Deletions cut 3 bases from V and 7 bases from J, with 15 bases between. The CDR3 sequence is CSARLKAPLGELFF. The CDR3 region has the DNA TGCAGTGCTAGGTTGAAGGCACCCCTCGGGGAGCTGTTTTTT.

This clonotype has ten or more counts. CDR3 DNA sequence: TGTGCCAGCAGTTTGGGTAGCGGGGCTCCCCAGCAGTACTTC. Its protein product is CASSLGSGAPQQYF. The chain recombines TRBV12-3 or TRBV12-4 with TRBJ2-7; 8 bases line up with TRBD2. V dropped 3 bases and J dropped 8; count of bases not matched to a gene: 9. The CDR3 contains 14 residues.

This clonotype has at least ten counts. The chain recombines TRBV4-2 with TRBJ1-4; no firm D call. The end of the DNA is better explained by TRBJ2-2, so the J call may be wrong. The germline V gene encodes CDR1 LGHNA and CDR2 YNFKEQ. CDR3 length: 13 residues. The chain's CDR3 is CASSQTSARELFF. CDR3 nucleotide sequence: TGTGCCAGCAGCCAGACGTCCGCCCGGGAGCTGTTTTTT.

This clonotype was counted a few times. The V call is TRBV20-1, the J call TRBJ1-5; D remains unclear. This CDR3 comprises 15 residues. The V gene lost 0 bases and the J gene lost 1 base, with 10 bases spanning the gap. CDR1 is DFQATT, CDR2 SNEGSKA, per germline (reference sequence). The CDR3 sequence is CSAREMLGSNQPQHF. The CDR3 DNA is TGCAGTGCTAGAGAAATGTTGGGAAGCAATCAGCCCCAGCATTTT.

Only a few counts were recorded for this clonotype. CDR3 DNA sequence: TGCAGTGCCACCCGGACTAGCGGGAGCTCTAGCACAGATACGCAGTATTTT. As protein: CSATRTSGSSSTDTQYF. The V call is TRBV20-1, the J call TRBJ2-3, with 13 bases lining up with TRBD2. V gave up 6 bases and J gave up 0 bases; unmatched junction bases: 9. The CDR3 contains 17 residues. Germline V CDR1 and CDR2: DFQATT, SNEGSKA (reference sequence).

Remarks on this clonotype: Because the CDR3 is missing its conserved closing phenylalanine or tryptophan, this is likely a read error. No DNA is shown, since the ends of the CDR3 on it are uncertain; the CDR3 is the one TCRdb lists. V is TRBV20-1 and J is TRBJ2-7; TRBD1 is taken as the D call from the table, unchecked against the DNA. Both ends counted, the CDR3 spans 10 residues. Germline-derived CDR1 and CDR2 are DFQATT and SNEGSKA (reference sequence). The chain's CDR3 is CSARDNRGVI.

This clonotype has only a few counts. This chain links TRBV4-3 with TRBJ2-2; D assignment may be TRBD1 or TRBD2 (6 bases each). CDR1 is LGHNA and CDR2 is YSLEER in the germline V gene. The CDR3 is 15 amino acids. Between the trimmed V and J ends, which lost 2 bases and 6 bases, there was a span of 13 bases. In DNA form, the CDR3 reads TGCGCCAGCAGCCAAAGGACGGGGGCGGCCGGGGAGCTGTTTTTT. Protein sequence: CASSQRTGAAGELFF.

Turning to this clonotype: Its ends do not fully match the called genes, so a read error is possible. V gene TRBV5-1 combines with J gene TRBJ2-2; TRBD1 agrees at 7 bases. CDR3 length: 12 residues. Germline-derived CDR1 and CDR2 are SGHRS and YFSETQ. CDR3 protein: CTSRQGNGELFF. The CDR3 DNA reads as TGCACCAGCCGACAGGGTAACGGGGAGCTGTTTTTT.

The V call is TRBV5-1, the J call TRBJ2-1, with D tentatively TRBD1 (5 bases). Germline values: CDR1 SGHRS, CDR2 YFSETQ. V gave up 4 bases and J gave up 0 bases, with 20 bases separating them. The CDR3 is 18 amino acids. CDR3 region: CASSGKTDRFSSYNEQFF. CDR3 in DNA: TGCGCCAGCAGCGGCAAGACAGACAGATTCAGCTCCTACAATGAGCAGTTCTTC.

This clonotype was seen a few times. The CDR3 DNA reads as TGTGCCAGCAGTTTGGGAGGCCCAACTAATGAAAAACTGTTTTTT. The encoded protein is CASSLGGPTNEKLFF. V and J are TRBV27 and TRBJ1-4; D ambiguous. V was trimmed by 3 bases and J by 0 bases, leaving 8 bases between them. CDR1 is MNHEY, CDR2 SMNVEV, per germline (reference sequence). The length of the CDR3 is 15 residues.

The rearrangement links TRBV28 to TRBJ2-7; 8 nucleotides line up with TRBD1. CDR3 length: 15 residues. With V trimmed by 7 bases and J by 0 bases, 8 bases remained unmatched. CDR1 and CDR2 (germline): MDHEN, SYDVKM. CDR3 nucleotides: TGTGCCAGCATTAACAGGGGGAGTGACTCCTACGAGCAGTACTTC. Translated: CASINRGSDSYEQYF.

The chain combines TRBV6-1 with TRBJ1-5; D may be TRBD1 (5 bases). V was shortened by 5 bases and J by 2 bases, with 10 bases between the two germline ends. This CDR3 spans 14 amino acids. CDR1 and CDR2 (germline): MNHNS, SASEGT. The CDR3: CASSMGPGNQPQHF. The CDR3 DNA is TGTGCCAGCAGTATGGGGCCGGGCAATCAGCCCCAGCATTTT.

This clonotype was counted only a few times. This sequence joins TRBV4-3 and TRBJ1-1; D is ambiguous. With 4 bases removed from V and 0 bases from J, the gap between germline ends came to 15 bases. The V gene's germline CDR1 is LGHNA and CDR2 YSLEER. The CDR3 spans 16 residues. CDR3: CASSPSSGTMNTEAFF. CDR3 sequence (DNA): TGCGCCAGCAGCCCAAGTTCAGGTACGATGAACACTGAAGCTTTCTTT.

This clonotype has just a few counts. The CDR3 DNA sequence: TGTGCCAGCAGCCGCTTAGCCCAGGGCGGGGACATTCAGTACTTC. It specifies CASSRLAQGGDIQYF. The rearrangement joins TRBV5-5 to TRBJ2-4; tentative D call: TRBD2 (6 bases). Germline V gives CDR1 SGHKS, CDR2 YYEKEE (reference sequence). The V gene lost 4 bases and the J gene lost 8 bases, with 19 bases spanning the gap. This CDR3 has 15 residues.

The DNA for the CDR3 is TGTGCCAGCAGTTTCCTAGGGACCGAGACCCAGTACTTC. Protein product: CASSFLGTETQYF. V gene TRBV12-3 or TRBV12-4 combines with J gene TRBJ2-5; D is tentatively TRBD1 or TRBD2 (5 bases each). The V gene lost 3 bases and the J gene lost 5 bases, with 10 bases spanning the gap. CDR3 length: 13 amino acids.

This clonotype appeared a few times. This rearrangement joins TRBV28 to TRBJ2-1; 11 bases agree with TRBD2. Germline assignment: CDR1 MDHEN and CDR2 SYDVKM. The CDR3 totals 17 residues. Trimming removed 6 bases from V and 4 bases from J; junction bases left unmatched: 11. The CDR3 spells CASSPHVAGGKYNEQFF. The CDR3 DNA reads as TGTGCCAGCAGCCCCCACGTAGCGGGAGGGAAGTACAATGAGCAGTTCTTC. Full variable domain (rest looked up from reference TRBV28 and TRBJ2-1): DVKVTQSSRYLVKRTGEKVFLECVQDMDHENMFWYRQDPGLGLRLIYFSYDVKMKEKGDIPEGYSVSREKKERFSLILESASTNQTSMYLCASSPHVAGGKYNEQFFGPGTRLTVL.

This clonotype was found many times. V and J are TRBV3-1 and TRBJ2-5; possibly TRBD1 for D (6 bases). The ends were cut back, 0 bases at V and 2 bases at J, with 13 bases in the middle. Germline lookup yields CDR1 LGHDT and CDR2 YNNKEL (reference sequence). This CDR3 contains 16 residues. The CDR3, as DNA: TGTGCCAGCAGCCAAGAATTGGGGGCCATACAAGAGACCCAGTACTTC. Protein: CASSQELGAIQETQYF.

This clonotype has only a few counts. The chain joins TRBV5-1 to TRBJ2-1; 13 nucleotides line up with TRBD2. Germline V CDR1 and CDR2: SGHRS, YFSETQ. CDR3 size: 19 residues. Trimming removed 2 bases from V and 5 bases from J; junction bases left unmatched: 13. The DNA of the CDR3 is TGCGCCAGCAGCTTACGACTAGCGGGAGGTGGTTTCGCCCACAATGAGCAGTTCTTC. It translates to CASSLRLAGGGFAHNEQFF.

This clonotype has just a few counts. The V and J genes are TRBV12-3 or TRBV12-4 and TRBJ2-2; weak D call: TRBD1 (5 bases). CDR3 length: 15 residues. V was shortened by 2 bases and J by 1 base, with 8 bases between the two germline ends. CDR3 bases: TGTGCCAGCAGTTTAAACGGACAGAACACCGGGGAGCTGTTTTTT. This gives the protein CASSLNGQNTGELFF.

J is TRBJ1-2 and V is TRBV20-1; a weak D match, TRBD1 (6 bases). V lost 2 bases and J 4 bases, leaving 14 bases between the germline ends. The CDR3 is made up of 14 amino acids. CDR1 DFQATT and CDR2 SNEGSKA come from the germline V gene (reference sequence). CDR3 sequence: CSARSQGGGYGYTF. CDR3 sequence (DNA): TGCAGTGCTAGATCACAGGGAGGGGGCTATGGCTACACCTTC.